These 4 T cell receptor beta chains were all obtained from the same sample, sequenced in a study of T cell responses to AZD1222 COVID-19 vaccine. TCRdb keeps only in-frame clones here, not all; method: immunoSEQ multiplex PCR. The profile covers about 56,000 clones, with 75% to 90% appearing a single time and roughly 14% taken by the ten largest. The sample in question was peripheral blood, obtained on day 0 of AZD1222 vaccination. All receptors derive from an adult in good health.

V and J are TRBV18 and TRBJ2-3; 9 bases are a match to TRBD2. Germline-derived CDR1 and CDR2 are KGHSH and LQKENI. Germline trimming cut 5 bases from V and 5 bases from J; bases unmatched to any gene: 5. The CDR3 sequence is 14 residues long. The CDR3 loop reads CASSLRGREDTQYF. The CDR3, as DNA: TGTGCCAGCTCATTACGCGGGAGGGAAGATACGCAGTATTTT.

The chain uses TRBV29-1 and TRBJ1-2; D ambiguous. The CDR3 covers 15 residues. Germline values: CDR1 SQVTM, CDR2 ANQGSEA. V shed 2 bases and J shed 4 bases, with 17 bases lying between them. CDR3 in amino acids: CSVENGPNAGYGYTF. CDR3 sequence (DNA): TGCAGCGTTGAAAACGGGCCCAATGCTGGCTATGGCTACACCTTC.

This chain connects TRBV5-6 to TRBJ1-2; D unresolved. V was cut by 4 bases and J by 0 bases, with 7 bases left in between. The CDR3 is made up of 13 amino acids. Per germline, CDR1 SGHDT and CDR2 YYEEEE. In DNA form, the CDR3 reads TGTGCCAGCAGCCCCGGTACTAACTATGGCTACACCTTC. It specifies CASSPGTNYGYTF.

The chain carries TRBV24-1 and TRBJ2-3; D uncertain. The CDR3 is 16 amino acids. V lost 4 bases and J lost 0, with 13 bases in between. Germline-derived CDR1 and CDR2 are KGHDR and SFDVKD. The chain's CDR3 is CATSDFGTGSTDTQYF. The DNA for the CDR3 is TGTGCCACCAGTGACTTCGGTACGGGTAGCACAGATACGCAGTATTTT.